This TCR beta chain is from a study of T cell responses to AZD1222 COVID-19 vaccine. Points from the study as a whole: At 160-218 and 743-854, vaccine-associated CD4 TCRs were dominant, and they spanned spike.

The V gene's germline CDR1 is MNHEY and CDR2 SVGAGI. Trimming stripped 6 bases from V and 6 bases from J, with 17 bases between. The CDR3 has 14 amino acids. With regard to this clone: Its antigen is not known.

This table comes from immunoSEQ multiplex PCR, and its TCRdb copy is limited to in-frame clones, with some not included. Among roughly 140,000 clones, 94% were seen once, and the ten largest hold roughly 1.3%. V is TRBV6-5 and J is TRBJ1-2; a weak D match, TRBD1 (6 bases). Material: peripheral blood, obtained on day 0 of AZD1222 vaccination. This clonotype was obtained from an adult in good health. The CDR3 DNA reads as TGTGCCAGCAGCCCGCACAGACAGGTCGATGGCTACACCTTC. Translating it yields CASSPHRQVDGYTF.